The 13 T cell receptor beta chains listed next were all sequenced from one sample in a study of CD8+ T cells in alopecia areata. RNA extraction was followed by reverse transcription into cDNA, which acted as the sequencing template. The repertoire was sequenced with immunoSEQ multiplex PCR; TCRdb's copy has only in-frame clones and lacks some. Here the sample spans roughly 220,000 clones, roughly two fifths being singletons. The treatment was: oral pan-JAK inhibitor, 5-10 mg twice daily. The sample here was CD4+ T cells sorted from blood, taken at approximately week 31, from a patient treated with tofacitinib. The receptor set was obtained from a human donor with alopecia areata.

This clone showed up just once. This chain uses TRBV2 with TRBJ1-1, with D unclear. CDR1 and CDR2 from the germline V gene are SNHLY and FYNNEI. CDR3 length equals 13 residues. Trimming took 4 bases from V and 1 from J, leaving 7 bases between them. CDR3 protein: CASSAARNTEAFF. The CDR3 coding sequence is TGTGCCAGCAGTGCGGCCCGGAACACTGAAGCTTTCTTT.

The sample holds many counts of this clone. The CDR3 protein is CASRPGTGGEQYF. CDR3 DNA sequence: TGTGCCAGCAGGCCCGGGACAGGGGGCGAGCAGTACTTC. The chain couples TRBV27 to TRBJ2-7, with 11 bases lining up with TRBD1. Germline CDR1 reads MNHEY; CDR2 reads SMNVEV (reference sequence). This CDR3 comprises 13 residues. The V gene end was trimmed by 6 bases and the J gene end by 6 bases; junction bases not matched to a gene: 4.

CDR3 nucleotides: TGTGCCAGCAGCCCTGGGACAGGGCTTAGAAGCACCTACGAGCAGTACTTC. Its translation: CASSPGTGLRSTYEQYF. The J gene is TRBJ2-7, the V gene TRBV7-9, with 9 bases fitting TRBD1. The trim removed 5 bases at V and 2 bases at J, leaving 13 bases unmatched. This CDR3 is built from 17 residues. CDR1 is SEHNR, CDR2 FQNEAQ, per germline (reference sequence).

The J gene is TRBJ1-1, the V gene TRBV5-1; D may be TRBD1 (5 bases). With 3 bases removed from V and 3 bases from J, the gap between germline ends came to 18 bases. The CDR3 is made up of 16 amino acids. In germline, CDR1 is SGHRS, CDR2 YFSETQ. The CDR3 nucleotides are TGCGCCAGCAGCTCTCAGTTCCGGGGGAGGGACACTGAAGCTTTCTTT. The encoded protein is CASSSQFRGRDTEAFF.

CDR3 bases: TGCAGCGTGTCCGATCGAGGCGCGAACACCGGGGAGCTGTTTTTT. It specifies CSVSDRGANTGELFF. The genes are TRBV29-1 and TRBJ2-2; D remains unclear. The CDR3 spans 15 residues. V was shortened by 6 bases and J by 0 bases, with 14 bases between the two germline ends. The germline V gene encodes CDR1 SQVTM and CDR2 ANQGSEA.

The chain joins TRBV7-2 to TRBJ2-7, with TRBD1 as a possible D gene (6 bases). CDR3 length equals 16 residues. Germline loops: CDR1 SGHTA, CDR2 FQGNSA. Trimming left V 2 bases short and J 2 bases short, with 16 bases between. The chain's CDR3 is CASSLYSGTLPYEQYF. In DNA, the CDR3 is TGTGCCAGCAGCTTATATTCCGGGACACTACCCTACGAGCAGTACTTC. Looking up the rest from reference TRBV7-2 and TRBJ2-7 gives the full variable domain: GAGVSQSPSNKVTEKGKDVELRCDPISGHTALYWYRQSLGQGLEFLIYFQGNSAPDKSGLPSDRFSAERTGGSVSTLTIQRTQQEDSAVYLCASSLYSGTLPYEQYFGPGTRLTVT.

In this sample, this clone turned up once. This rearrangement joins TRBV7-9 to TRBJ1-2, with 8 bases matching TRBD1. CDR3 length: 16 amino acids. The trim removed 3 bases at V and 4 bases at J, leaving 10 bases unmatched. The germline V gene encodes CDR1 SEHNR and CDR2 FQNEAQ (reference sequence). In DNA form, the CDR3 reads TGTGCCAGCAGCTTTGAAGCTACGGACAGGGTCTATGGCTACACCTTC. The encoded protein is CASSFEATDRVYGYTF. The variable domain in full, completed from reference TRBV7-9 and TRBJ1-2, reads DTGVSQNPRHKITKRGQNVTFRCDPISEHNRLYWYRQTLGQGPEFLTYFQNEAQLEKSRLLSDRFSAERPKGSFSTLEIQRTEQGDSAMYLCASSFEATDRVYGYTFGSGTRLTVV.

The chain links TRBV6-5 to TRBJ2-1, with D possibly being TRBD2 (5 bases). The CDR3 runs to 14 residues. V was trimmed by 10 bases and J by 7 bases, leaving 20 bases between them. Germline CDR1 and CDR2: MNHEY and SVGAGI. CDR3 nucleotides: TGTGCCACCGCTATGGACTTCTCCCGGAATGAGCAGTTCTTC. This encodes CATAMDFSRNEQFF.

The chain uses TRBV11-2 and TRBJ2-7; TRBD1 agrees at 10 bases. Germline CDR1 SGHAT, CDR2 FQNNGV. The CDR3 totals 14 residues. Germline trimming cut 1 base from V and 3 bases from J; bases unmatched to any gene: 0. The CDR3 coding sequence is TGTGCCAGCAGCTTAGGGACAGGGGGCTACGAGCAGTACTTC. Translated: CASSLGTGGYEQYF.

The chain links TRBV4-1 to TRBJ1-2; TRBD1 might be the D (6 bases). The V end was cut by 0 bases, the J end by 4 bases, with 12 bases between. Germline CDR1 is MGHRA and CDR2 is YSYEKL. The CDR3 has 15 residues. The CDR3 DNA sequence: TGCGCCAGCAGCCAAGATCTGGCAGGGGTCTATGGCTACACCTTC. It codes for CASSQDLAGVYGYTF.

This clone has more than one count but fewer than ten. The gene calls are TRBV5-6 and TRBJ2-7; TRBD1 matches 7 bases. CDR3 length: 14 amino acids. CDR1 is SGHDT and CDR2 is YYEEEE in the germline V gene. With 3 bases clipped from V and 4 bases from J, the junction kept 7 bases outside the gene matches. DNA for the CDR3: TGTGCCAGCAGCTCCAGGACAGGAAAGTACGAGCAGTACTTC. Amino acid sequence: CASSSRTGKYEQYF.

The chain has TRBV27 and TRBJ1-2, with 7 nucleotides matching TRBD1. V gave up 2 bases and J gave up 0 bases; unmatched junction bases: 9. This CDR3 has 17 residues. Germline CDR1 reads MNHEY; CDR2 reads SMNVEV (reference sequence). Here the CDR3 reads CASSLRQGTPPNYGYTF. CDR3 DNA sequence: TGTGCCAGCAGTTTACGACAGGGAACCCCTCCTAACTATGGCTACACCTTC.

This clone came up once. The gene calls are TRBV7-6 and TRBJ2-3, with TRBD2 matching over 8 bases. V shed 4 bases, J shed 2 bases, and the junction held 8 bases outside the gene matches. The CDR3 sequence is 16 residues long. CDR1 is SGHVS and CDR2 is FNYEAQ in the germline V gene. CDR3 in amino acids: CASSSGAGVNTDTQYF. CDR3 DNA: TGTGCCAGCAGCTCCGGAGCGGGGGTGAACACAGATACGCAGTATTTT.